These 4 T cell receptor beta chains were sequenced from one sample in a study of Graves' ophthalmopathy and Graves' hyperthyroidism. TCR beta CDR3 amplification used RNA transcripts. HTBI primers were used in a first-round RT-PCR, which preceded a second-round multiplex PCR. TCRdb re-called the multiplex PCR reads with MiXCR, one entry per CDR3 protein. Of approximately 330,000 distinct CDR3 sequences in the sample, 15% to 20% are singletons; the top ten hold around an eighth. Sequencing input: peripheral blood. The source of these receptors is an adult man with Graves' ophthalmopathy.

This clonotype has at least ten counts. The chain is built from TRBV5-1 and TRBJ1-1, with D possibly TRBD1 on 6 matching bases. CDR1 and CDR2 from the germline V gene are SGHRS and YFSETQ. Trimming stripped 0 bases from V and 5 bases from J, with 11 bases between. The CDR3 totals 14 residues. The CDR3 nucleotides read TGCGCCAGCAGCTTGGAACAGGGTTGGACTGAAGCTTTCTTT. Encoded protein: CASSLEQGWTEAFF.

In its sample, this clonotype was seen many times. At one end the junction does not follow the germline gene, possibly because of a read error. This chain joins TRBV6-1 and TRBJ2-7; 11 nucleotides align to TRBD2. Germline V gene sequence: CDR1 MNHNS, CDR2 SASEGT. The CDR3 runs 12 residues. CDR3 loop: CASSESGTSGSF. The CDR3 coding sequence is TGTGCCAGCAGTGAAAGTGGGACTAGCGGATCATTC.

This clonotype was seen at least ten times. V usage is TRBV6-1 and J usage is TRBJ1-6; D is unclear. Between the trimmed V and J ends, which lost 1 base and 8 bases, there was a span of 0 bases. Per germline, CDR1 MNHNS and CDR2 SASEGT. The CDR3 extends over 11 amino acids. The CDR3 spells CASSEDSPLHF. The CDR3 DNA is TGTGCCAGCAGTGAAGATTCACCCCTCCACTTT.

The sample holds many counts of this clonotype. This chain uses TRBV18 with TRBJ2-7; possible D gene TRBD1, 5 bases. The CDR3 consists of 13 residues. The V end was cut by 8 bases, the J end by 3 bases, with 14 bases between. Germline CDR1 KGHSH, CDR2 LQKENI. The CDR3 DNA reads as TGTGCCAGCACCTGGGGCTCTAACTACGAGCAGTACTTC. Translated, it gives CASTWGSNYEQYF.